This T cell receptor beta chain comes out of a study of T cells in localized non-small cell lung cancer. General study results and limits: Measurement of T cell clonality placed uninvolved adjacent lung highest, above the level in tumor. Those with higher blood T cell density had longer overall survival. Sequencing covered just one tumor region, so heterogeneity cannot be ruled out.

The table came from immunoSEQ multiplex PCR; TCRdb's copy has only in-frame clones and leaves some out. The sample holds approximately 5,900 clones; approximately 22% are singletons and the top ten take around a tenth. Turning to this clone: The target antigen is unknown.

This specimen consisted of lung tumor tissue, obtained before any cancer treatment. This TCR was recovered from a female donor at least 60 years old with stage I lung adenocarcinoma.

In nucleotides, the CDR3 is TGTGCCAGCAGTCCCGGGACTAGCGGAGGCTACGAGCAGTACTTC. Translated: CASSPGTSGGYEQYF. The rearrangement uses TRBV6-8 and TRBJ2-7; TRBD2 matches 11 bases. The ends lost 5 bases at V and 3 bases at J; junction bases unmatched: 6. The CDR3 extends over 15 amino acids. Germline CDR1 and CDR2: MNHGY and SAAAGT.